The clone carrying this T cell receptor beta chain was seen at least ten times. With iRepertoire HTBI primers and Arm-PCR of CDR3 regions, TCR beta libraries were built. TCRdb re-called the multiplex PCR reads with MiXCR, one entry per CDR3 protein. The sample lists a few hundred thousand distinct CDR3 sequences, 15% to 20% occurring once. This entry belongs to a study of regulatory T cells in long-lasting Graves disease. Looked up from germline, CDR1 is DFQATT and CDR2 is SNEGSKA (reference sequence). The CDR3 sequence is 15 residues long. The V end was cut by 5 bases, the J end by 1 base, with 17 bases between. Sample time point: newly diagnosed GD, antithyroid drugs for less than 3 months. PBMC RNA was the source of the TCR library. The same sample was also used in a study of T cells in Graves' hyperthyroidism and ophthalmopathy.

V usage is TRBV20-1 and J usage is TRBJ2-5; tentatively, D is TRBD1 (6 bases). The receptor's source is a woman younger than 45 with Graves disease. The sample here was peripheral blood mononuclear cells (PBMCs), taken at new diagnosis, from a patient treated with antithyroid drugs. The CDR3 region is CSAPRPGHIQETQYF. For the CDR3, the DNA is TGCAGTGCTCCCCGACCGGGACACATCCAAGAGACCCAGTACTTC.